The sequence of this TCR beta chain was determined in a study of cytomegalovirus exposure and HLA in healthy donors. Turning to the study itself: A previous analysis identified more than 100 million unique TCR beta sequences derived from roughly 180 million T cells.

A note on this clone: Its antigen is as yet unknown.

The PCR was carried out with 60 Vbeta primers and 13 Jbeta primers. TCRdb's copy holds only in-frame clones and misses some; the assay was immunoSEQ multiplex PCR. In the table there are about 130,000 clones, 77% of which are singletons. Findings and limits, study-wide: According to a later analysis, most TCR beta chains associated with CMV appeared HLA-restricted. Fewer N-insertions than the roughly 700-donor mean were reportedly shown by an Asian-associated ancestry cluster in a later analysis.

Germline V gene data show CDR1 as LNHDA and CDR2 as SQIVND (reference sequence). The CDR3 totals 17 residues. With V trimmed by 3 bases and J by 3 bases, 10 bases remained unmatched. Sequencing was performed on PBMCs. The TCR was taken from a male donor in good health and CMV-seronegative. This sequence joins TRBV19 and TRBJ2-7; TRBD2 matches at 11 bases. The CDR3 DNA is TGTGCCAGTAGTATCGCTAGCGGGGGGACGAATTTCTACGAGCAGTACTTC. Translation gives CASSIASGGTNFYEQYF.